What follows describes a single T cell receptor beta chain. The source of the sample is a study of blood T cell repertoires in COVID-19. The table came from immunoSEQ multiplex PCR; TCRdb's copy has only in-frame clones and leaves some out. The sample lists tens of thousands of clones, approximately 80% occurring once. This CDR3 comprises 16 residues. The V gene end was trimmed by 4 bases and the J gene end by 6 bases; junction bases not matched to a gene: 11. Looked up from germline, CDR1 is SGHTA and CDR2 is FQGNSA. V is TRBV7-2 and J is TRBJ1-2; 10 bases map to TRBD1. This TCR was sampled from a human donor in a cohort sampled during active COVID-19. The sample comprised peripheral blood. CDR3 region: CASSSFRDRGPDGYTF. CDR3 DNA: TGTGCCAGCAGCTCATTCCGGGACAGGGGTCCGGATGGCTACACCTTC.